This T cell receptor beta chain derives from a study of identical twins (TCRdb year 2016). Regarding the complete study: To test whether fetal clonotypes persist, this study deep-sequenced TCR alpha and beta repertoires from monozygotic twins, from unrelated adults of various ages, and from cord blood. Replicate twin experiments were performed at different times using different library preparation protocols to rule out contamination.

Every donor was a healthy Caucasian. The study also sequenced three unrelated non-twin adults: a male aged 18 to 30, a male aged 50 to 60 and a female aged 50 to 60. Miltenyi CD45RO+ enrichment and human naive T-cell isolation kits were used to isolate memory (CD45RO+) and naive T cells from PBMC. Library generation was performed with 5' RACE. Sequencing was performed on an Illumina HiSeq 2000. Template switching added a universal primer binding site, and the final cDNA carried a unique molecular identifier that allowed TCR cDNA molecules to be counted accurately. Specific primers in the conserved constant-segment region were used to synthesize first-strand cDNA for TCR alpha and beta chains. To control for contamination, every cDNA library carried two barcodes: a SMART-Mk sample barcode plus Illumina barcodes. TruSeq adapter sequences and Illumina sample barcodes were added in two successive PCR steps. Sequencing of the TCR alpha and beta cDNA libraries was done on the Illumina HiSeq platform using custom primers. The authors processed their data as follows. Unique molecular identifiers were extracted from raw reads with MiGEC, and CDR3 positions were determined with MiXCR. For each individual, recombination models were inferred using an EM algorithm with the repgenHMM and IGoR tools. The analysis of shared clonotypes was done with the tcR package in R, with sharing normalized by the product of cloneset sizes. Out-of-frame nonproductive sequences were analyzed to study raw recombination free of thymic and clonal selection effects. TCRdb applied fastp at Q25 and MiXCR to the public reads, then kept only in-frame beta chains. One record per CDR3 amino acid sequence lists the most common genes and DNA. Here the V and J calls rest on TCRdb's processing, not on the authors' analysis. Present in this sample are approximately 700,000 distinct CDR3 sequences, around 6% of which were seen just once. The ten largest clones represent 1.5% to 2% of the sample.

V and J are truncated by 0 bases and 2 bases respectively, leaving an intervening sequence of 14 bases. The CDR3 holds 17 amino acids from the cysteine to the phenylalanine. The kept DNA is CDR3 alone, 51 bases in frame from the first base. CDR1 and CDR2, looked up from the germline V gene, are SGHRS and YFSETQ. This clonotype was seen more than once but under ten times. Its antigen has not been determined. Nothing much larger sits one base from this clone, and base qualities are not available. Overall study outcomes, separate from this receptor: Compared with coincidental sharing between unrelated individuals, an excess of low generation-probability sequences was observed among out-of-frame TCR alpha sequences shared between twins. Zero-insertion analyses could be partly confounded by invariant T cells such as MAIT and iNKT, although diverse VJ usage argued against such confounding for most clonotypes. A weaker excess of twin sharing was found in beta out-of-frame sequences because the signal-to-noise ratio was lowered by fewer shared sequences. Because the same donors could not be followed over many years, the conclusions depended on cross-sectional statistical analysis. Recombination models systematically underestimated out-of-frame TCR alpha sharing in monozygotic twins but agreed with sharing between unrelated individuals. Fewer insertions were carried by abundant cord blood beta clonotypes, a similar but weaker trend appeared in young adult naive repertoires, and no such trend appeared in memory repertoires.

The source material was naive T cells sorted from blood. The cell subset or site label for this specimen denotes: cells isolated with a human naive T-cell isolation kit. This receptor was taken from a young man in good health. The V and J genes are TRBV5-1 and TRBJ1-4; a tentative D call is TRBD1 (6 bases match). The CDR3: CASSLGPQGRTNEKLFF. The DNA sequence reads TGCGCCAGCAGCTTGGGCCCTCAGGGGAGGACTAATGAAAAACTGTTTTTT.